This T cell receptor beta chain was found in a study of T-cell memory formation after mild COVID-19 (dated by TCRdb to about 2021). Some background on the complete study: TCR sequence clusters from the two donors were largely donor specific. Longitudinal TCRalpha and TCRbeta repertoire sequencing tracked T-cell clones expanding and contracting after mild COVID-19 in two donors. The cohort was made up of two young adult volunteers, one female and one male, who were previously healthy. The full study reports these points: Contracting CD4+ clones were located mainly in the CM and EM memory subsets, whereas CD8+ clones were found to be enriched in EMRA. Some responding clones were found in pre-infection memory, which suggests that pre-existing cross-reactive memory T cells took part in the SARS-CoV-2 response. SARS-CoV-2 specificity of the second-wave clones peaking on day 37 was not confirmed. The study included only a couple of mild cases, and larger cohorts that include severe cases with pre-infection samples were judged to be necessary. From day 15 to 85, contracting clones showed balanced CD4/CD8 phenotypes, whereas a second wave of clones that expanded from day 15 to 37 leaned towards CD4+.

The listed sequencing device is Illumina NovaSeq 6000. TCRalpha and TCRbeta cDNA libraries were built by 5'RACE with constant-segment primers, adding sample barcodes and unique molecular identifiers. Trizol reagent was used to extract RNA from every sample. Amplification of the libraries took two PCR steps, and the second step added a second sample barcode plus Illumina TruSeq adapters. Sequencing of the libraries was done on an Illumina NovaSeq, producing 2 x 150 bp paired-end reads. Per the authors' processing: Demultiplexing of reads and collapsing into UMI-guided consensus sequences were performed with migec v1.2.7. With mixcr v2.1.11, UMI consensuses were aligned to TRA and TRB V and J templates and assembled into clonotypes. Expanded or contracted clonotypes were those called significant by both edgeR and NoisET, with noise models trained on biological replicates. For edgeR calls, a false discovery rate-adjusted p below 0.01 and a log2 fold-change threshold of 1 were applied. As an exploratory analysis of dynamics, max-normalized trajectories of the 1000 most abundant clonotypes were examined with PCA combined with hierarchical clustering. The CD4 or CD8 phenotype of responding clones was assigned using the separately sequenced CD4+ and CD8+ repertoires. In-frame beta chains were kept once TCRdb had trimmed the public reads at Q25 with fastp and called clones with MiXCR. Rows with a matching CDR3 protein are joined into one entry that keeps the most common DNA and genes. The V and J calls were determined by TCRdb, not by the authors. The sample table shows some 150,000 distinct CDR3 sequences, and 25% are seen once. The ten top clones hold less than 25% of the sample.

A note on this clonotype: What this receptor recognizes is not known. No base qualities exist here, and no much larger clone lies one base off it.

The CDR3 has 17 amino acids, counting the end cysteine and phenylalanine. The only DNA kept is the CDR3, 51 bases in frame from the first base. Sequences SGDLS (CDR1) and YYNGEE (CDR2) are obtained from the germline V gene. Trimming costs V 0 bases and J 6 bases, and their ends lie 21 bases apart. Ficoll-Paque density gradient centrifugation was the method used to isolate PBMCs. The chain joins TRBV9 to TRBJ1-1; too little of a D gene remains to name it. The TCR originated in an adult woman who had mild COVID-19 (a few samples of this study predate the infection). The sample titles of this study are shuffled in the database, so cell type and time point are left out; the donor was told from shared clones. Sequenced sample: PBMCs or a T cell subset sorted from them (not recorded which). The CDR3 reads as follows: CASSVALDMRVEAEAFF. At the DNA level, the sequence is TGTGCCAGCAGCGTAGCCCTAGATATGAGGGTAGAGGCTGAAGCTTTCTTT.